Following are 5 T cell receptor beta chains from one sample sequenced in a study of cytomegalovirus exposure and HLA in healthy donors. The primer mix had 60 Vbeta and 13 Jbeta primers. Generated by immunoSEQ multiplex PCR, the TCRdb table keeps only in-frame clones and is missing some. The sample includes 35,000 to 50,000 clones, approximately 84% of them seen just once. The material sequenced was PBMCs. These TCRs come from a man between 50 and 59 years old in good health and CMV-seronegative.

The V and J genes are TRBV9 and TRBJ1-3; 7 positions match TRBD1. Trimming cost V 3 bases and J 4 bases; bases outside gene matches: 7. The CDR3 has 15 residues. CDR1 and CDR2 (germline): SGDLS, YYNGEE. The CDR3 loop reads CASSADRATGNTIYF. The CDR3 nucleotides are TGTGCCAGCAGCGCCGACAGGGCAACGGGAAACACCATATATTTT. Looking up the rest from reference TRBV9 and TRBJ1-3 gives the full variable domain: DSGVTQTPKHLITATGQRVTLRCSPRSGDLSVYWYQQSLDQGLQFLIQYYNGEERAKGNILERFSAQQFPDLHSELNLSSLELGDSALYFCASSADRATGNTIYFGEGSWLTVV.

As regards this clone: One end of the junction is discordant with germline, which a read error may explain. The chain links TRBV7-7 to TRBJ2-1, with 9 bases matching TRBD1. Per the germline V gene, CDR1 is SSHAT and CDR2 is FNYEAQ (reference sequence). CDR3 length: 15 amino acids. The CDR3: CASSSGTGLWDEQFF. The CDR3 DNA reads TGTGCTAGCAGCTCAGGGACAGGGCTGTGGGATGAGCAGTTCTTC.

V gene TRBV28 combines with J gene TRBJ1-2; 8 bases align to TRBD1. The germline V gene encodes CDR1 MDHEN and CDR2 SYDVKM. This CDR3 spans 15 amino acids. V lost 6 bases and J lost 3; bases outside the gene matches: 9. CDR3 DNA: TGTGCCAGCAGGGGGGGGGACAGGTCGGACTATGGCTACACCTTC. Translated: CASRGGDRSDYGYTF.

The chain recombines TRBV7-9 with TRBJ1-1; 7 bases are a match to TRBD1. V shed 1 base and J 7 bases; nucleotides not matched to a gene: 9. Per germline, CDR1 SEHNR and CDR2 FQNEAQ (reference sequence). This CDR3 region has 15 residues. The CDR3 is CASSLVGQGGGEAFF. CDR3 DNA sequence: TGTGCCAGCAGCTTAGTCGGGCAGGGGGGTGGTGAAGCTTTCTTT. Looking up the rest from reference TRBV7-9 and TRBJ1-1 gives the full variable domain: DTGVSQNPRHKITKRGQNVTFRCDPISEHNRLYWYRQTLGQGPEFLTYFQNEAQLEKSRLLSDRFSAERPKGSFSTLEIQRTEQGDSAMYLCASSLVGQGGGEAFFGQGTRLTVV.

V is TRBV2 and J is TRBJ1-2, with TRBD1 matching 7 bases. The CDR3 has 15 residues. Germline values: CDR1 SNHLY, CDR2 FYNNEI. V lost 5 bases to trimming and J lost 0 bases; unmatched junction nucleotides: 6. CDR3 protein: CASSFRDRSNYGYTF. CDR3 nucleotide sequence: TGTGCCAGCAGTTTCCGGGACAGATCTAACTATGGCTACACCTTC.